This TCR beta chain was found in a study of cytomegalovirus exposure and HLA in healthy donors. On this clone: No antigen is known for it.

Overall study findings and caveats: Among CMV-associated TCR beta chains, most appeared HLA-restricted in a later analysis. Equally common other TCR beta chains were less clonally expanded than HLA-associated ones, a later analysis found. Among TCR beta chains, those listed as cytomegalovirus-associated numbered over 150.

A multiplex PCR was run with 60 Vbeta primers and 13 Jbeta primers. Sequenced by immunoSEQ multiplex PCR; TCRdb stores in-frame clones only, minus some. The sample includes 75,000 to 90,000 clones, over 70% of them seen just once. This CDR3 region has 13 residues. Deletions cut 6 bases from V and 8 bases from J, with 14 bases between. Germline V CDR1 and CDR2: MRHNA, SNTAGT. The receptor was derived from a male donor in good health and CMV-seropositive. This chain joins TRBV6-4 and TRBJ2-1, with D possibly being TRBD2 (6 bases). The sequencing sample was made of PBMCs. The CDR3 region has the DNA TGTGCCAGCAGACCGGGGCCTAGCGATGAGCAGTTCTTC. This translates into CASRPGPSDEQFF.